This T cell receptor (beta chain) was profiled in a study of cytomegalovirus exposure and HLA in healthy donors (dated by TCRdb to about 2017). Looking at the study overall: According to an earlier analysis of 587 of the donors, about 179 million T cells yielded roughly 100 million unique TCR beta sequences and roughly 280 Gb of sequence data. Typing coverage varied by locus: roughly 620-640 donors for A, B, C, DRB1 and DQB1; roughly 500 for DQA1; about 570 for DPA1; approximately 470 for DPB1. A later analysis re-analyzed previously published TCR beta repertoires from 650 to 800 donors and added high-resolution HLA genotyping to study TCR occurrence patterns. The study aimed to test whether signatures of past pathogen exposure could be identified by cataloging public T cell receptors. All discovery cohort repertoires had been generated on a single sequencing platform. In addition to the first cohort of 666 subjects, a separate validation cohort of approximately 110 different subjects was used. Of the approximately 400 genotyped donors, 75% to 85% were placed in the genetic ancestry cluster associated with self-reported Caucasian donors. About 5 DR-DQ haplotypes were handled as single units for association and clustering, since linkage in the cohort was strong. An earlier analysis of around 580 of the donors used high-throughput TCR beta sequencing to judge whether each TCR beta V gene segment behaved as functional or pseudogenic. In the later analysis, no new phenotypic data were used to find candidate immune exposures; instead, reliance was placed on TCR beta sequences and their occurrence across donors. Approximately 300 gigabases of sequencing data and around 80 million unique TCR sequences made up an early release that covered 500 to 650 HLA-typed donors. HLA typing included class I and class II loci at four-digit resolution. Alongside the repertoire data, information on donor age, sex, ethnicity and CMV serostatus was compiled. The study used immunosequencing to profile the T cell repertoires of 670 or so subjects and linked those repertoires to cytomegalovirus serostatus. A later genetic analysis took genome-wide SNP genotypes for about 55% of the 666 donors and used that subset as a discovery cohort. Among 300 to 450 genotyped donors of the cohort, an average of approximately 240,000 unique TCR beta nucleotide sequences were sequenced per donor, around 20% of them non-productive. High-throughput TCR immunosequencing, statistical association of individual TCRs with disease status, and machine learning were combined to predict cytomegalovirus infection status.

Overall results and qualifications from the work: In a later analysis, HLA-associated TCR beta chains showed more clonal expansion and lower generation probabilities than non-associated chains that were equally common. Because some donors lacked HLA typing at each locus, the association tests relied only on the typed subset. According to the authors, the approach could potentially be generalized to other disease states and immunological phenotypes. In a later analysis, the rate of TCR association differed among HLA loci, with DRB1 alleles having the most associated TCRs and HLA-C alleles having the fewest. When HLA alleles, especially DR and DQ, strongly co-occurred, attributing TCR associations to individual alleles was difficult. In a later analysis, several top co-occurrence clusters were reported to appear linked to parvovirus B19, influenza, CMV and Epstein-Barr virus. In a later genetic analysis, fewer N-insertions in productive TCRs were reported among donors in an Asian-associated ancestry cluster than the 666-donor mean. CMV serostatus was the only immune exposure information available for the cohort. Because counts were too low, about 18 rarely observed V segments, including chromosome 9 orphons, were excluded from the earlier analysis of about 500 of the donors. Cytomegalovirus status was reported to be diagnosed by the classifier with high specificity and sensitivity in both the original and validation cohorts. A later analysis found that most CMV-associated TCR beta chains appeared HLA-restricted, with HLA associations seemingly driven largely by CMV exposure. Only TCR beta chains were sequenced in this cohort, and the absence of alpha or paired-chain data limited detectable features. Linkage disequilibrium might explain the correlated functional status among segregating V segments, but an unknown experimental factor could not be excluded. In an earlier analysis of roughly 500 of the donors, most TCR beta V segments appeared in productive rearrangements about 87% or about 30% of the time, broadly matching IMGT annotations. Three of the identified cytomegalovirus-associated TCR beta chains were confirmed in vitro to be specific for cytomegalovirus antigens. In the study, around 160 TCR beta chains were listed as associated with cytomegalovirus. A group of highly shared sequence variants was considered likely to be a technical artifact of the sequencing pipeline. Roughly uniform sequencing depth across donors was assumed in presence/absence analyses, although this assumption may not hold. A further reported finding was that TCR beta sequences accurately predicted the HLA-A and HLA-B alleles for most subjects in the first cohort. A later analysis associated about 16,000 TCR beta sequences with specific HLA alleles at a false discovery rate of 0.05. Across donors, most TCR sequences were observed very rarely, whereas some public TCRs were present in many individuals. An association between a missense DCLRE1C variant and V-gene and J-gene trimming of TCR beta chains was found in a later genetic analysis and replicated in an independent cohort. The 87-base-pair reads could not distinguish some IMGT-functional V segments, including TRBV6-2 and TRBV6-3, so those segments were excluded.

About this clone: Its antigen has not been determined. No much larger clone is present one base from it, and per-base qualities are unavailable.

CDR1 SGHRS and CDR2 YFSETQ were looked up in the germline V gene. A distance of 20 bases separates the germline ends of V and J, which lose 6 bases and 7 bases respectively. Spanning cysteine to phenylalanine, the CDR3 consists of 14 amino acids. The kept DNA is CDR3 alone, 42 bases in frame from the first base. The receptor library was made with the immunoSEQ multiplex PCR assay. For the multiplex PCR, a mixture combining 60 forward primers for TCR Vbeta segments and 13 reverse primers for TCR Jbeta segments was used. The CDR3 region of rearranged TCR beta genes was amplified from genomic DNA by a multiplex PCR assay. Amplified TCR beta libraries were sequenced as 87-base-pair reads on the Illumina HiSeq System. From the authors' description of their analysis: A later analysis tallied tens of millions of unique TCR beta chains across the 600 to 700 repertoires, and 10 million to 11 million of those chains were shared by two or more donors. A nearest-neighbor algorithm error-corrected the raw reads and collapsed the reads into unique sequences, merging closely related sequences to remove PCR and sequencing errors. CDR3 sequences were aligned to IMGT reference sequences to assign V, D and J gene segments. For a sequence to be retained, a match of at least six nucleotides was required to both a V gene segment and a J gene segment. A rearrangement was called productive if the CDR3 had no stop codons and remained in frame with V and J, and every other rearrangement was called non-productive. Following IMGT convention, CDR3 was defined as the stretch from the second conserved V-encoded cysteine up to the conserved J-encoded phenylalanine. The earlier analysis of about 500 of the donors excluded sequences that lacked an unambiguous match to a single V gene segment. In an earlier analysis of 587 of the donors, a V segment was called functional when productive rearrangements were above 56.7%, and segregating when the standard deviation between donors exceeded 5%. A statistical classification framework was built to diagnose cytomegalovirus status from the catalog of TCR beta chain sequences. In a later analysis, TCR nucleotide sequences were compared against IMGT/GENE-DB human TR gene sequences so that V and J genes could be assigned. Using the TCRdist pipeline, a later analysis assigned CDR3 sequences along with most-parsimonious VDJ recombination scenarios. In a later analysis, every TCR beta chain was defined by the combination of its CDR3 amino acid sequence and its V-gene family, and reads without a unique V-gene family were dropped. A later analysis removed several hundred highly shared, low-generation-probability nucleotide sequences to deal with suspected cross-contamination and a sequencing artifact. For each public chain, a later analysis derived a clonal expansion index from normalized ranks of inferred template counts within each repertoire. In a later analysis, generation probabilities were computed with a VDJ recombination model fitted to out-of-frame rearrangements, and the resulting probabilities were checked against IGoR. In a later analysis, TCR-TCR, TCR-HLA and TCR-CMV co-occurrence was scored with hypergeometric tests, and a repertoire-size bias correction was applied to TCR pairs. False discovery rates were estimated in a later analysis by permuting HLA or CMV assignments 20 times. A later analysis grouped co-occurring TCRs with DBSCAN, adding TCRdist sequence similarity when clustering within HLA-allele-positive subsets. For co-occurrence clustering, repertoires with fewer than 30,000 or more than 120,000 public chains were excluded, along with four or five repertoires with anomalous nucleotide sharing. TCRdb obtained this table from immuneACCESS and retained in-frame rearrangements with V and J assigned. These tables miss some clones; where compared with another copy, unresolved V genes account for less than half of the shortfall, and the remainder is unexplained. Clone size and the V and J calls come from that table; the DNA yielded D and trimming. Recorded for this sample are 100,000 to 140,000 clones; over 60% of them occurred a single time. The ten most abundant clones make up 3.5% to 5% of the sample.

The cohort comprised under 700 healthy bone marrow donors. Cohort members were all nominally healthy when sampled, although unrecorded immune exposures were likely present. The donor was CMV seronegative and belonged to the group of approximately 320 seronegative cohort members. Each donor provided a peripheral blood sample, and peripheral blood mononuclear cells were used for TCR beta sequencing. The Qiagen DNeasy Blood Extraction Kit was used to extract genomic DNA from the blood cell samples. The chain links TRBV5-1 with TRBJ2-7, and the D gene may be TRBD1, 6 bases matching. The TCR was taken from a male donor in good health and CMV-seronegative. What was sequenced was PBMCs. The CDR3 protein: CASNQGQTFGEQYF. The nucleotides read TGCGCCAGCAACCAAGGACAGACTTTTGGGGAGCAGTACTTC.